This TCR beta chain was documented in a study of T-cell memory formation after mild COVID-19. TCRdb re-called the 5' RACE reads through MiXCR, storing one row per CDR3 protein. The sample contains roughly 350,000 distinct CDR3 sequences, around 15% of which appear only once. Trimming left V 6 bases short and J 6 bases short, with 19 bases between. Germline CDR1 reads SEHNR; CDR2 reads FQNEAQ (reference sequence). The CDR3 covers 15 residues. Sequenced material: PBMCs or a T cell subset sorted from them (not recorded which). The genes are TRBV7-9 and TRBJ2-3; the D gene is possibly TRBD2 (6 bases). The clonotype comes from a man between 18 and 35 years old who had mild COVID-19 (a few samples of this study predate the infection). Cell type and time point are not known. The CDR3 DNA reads as TGTGCCAGCAGTTTTAAGGGAGGCCAGCCGGATACGCAGTATTTT. Its translation is CASSFKGGQPDTQYF.